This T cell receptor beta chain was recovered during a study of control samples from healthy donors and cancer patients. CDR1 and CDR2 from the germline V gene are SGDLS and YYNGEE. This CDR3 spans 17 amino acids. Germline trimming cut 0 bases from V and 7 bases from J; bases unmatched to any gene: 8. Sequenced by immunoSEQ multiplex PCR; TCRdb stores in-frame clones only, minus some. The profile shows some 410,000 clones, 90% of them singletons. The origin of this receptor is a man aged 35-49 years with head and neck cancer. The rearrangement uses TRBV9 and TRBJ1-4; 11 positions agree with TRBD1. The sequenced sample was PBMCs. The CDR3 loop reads CASSVGTGGNVGEKLFF. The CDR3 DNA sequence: TGTGCCAGCAGCGTAGGGACAGGGGGCAATGTTGGTGAAAAACTGTTTTTT. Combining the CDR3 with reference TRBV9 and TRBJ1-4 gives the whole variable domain DSGVTQTPKHLITATGQRVTLRCSPRSGDLSVYWYQQSLDQGLQFLIQYYNGEERAKGNILERFSAQQFPDLHSELNLSSLELGDSALYFCASSVGTGGNVGEKLFFGSGTQLSVL.